The clone carrying this TCR beta chain was counted only a few times. The antigen is unknown. The sample comes from a study of T cell repertoires in cytomegalovirus infection. One entry per CDR3 protein, called by TCRdb with MiXCR from the reads. The table includes approximately 990,000 distinct CDR3 sequences, about 33% detected once. This receptor was identified in a human donor in good health (CMV status not recorded). Some clones in this sample may be carry-over from other donors' samples. This material consisted of cultured CD8+ T cells from PBMCs, taken from culture after CMV antigen stimulation.

The CDR3 nucleotides are TGTGCCAGCAGCTTGAAGGGGGGCTCCCAGGGAAACATTCAGTACTTC. It codes for CASSLKGGSQGNIQYF. This chain connects TRBV5-6 to TRBJ2-4; D may correspond to TRBD1 or TRBD2 (6 bases each). Germline V CDR1 and CDR2: SGHDT, YYEEEE. V was trimmed by 1 base and J by 6 bases, leaving 17 bases between them. This CDR3 region has 16 residues. The full variable domain, with the rest looked up from reference TRBV5-6 and TRBJ2-4, is DAGVTQSPTHLIKTRGQQVTLRCSPKSGHDTVSWYQQALGQGPQFIFQYYEEEERQRGNFPDRFSGHQFPNYSSELNVNALLLGDSALYLCASSLKGGSQGNIQYFGAGTRLSVL.